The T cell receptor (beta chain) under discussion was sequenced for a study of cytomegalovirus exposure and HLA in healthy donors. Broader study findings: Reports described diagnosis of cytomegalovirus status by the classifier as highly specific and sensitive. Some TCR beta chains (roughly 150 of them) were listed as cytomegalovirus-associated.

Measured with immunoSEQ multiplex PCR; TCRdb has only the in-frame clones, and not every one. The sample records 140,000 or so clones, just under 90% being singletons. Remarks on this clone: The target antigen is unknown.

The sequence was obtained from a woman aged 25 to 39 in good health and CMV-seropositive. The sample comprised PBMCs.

CDR3 coding DNA: TGCACCAGCAGCCAGGCGGAGGGCGGGGGCGAGCAGTACTTC. It specifies CTSSQAEGGGEQYF. The V call is TRBV1, the J call TRBJ2-7; the table's TRBD2 call for D was not verified on the DNA. TRBV1 corresponds to a pseudogene. CDR3 length equals 14 residues.